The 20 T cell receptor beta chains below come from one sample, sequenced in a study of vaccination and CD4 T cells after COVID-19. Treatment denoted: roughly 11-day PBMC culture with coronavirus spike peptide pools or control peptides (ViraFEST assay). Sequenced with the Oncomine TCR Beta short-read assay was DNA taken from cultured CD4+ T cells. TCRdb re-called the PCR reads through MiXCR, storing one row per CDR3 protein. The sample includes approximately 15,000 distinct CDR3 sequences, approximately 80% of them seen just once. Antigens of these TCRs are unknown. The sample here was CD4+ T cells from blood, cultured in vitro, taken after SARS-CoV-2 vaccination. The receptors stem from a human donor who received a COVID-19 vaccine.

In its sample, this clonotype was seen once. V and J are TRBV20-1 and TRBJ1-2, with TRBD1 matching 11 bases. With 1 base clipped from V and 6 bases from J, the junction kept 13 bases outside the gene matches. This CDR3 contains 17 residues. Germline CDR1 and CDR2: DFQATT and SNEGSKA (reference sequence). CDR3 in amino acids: CSARVYGQGARRHGYTF. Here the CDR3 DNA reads TGCAGTGCTAGAGTCTATGGACAGGGGGCGAGGAGACATGGCTACACCTTC.

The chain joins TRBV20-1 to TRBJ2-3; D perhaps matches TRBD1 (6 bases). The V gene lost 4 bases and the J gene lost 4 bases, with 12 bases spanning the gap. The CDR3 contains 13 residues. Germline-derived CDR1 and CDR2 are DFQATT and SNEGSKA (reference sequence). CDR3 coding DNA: TGCAGTGCTAAGGGGGAAGCCCCAGATACGCAGTATTTT. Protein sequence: CSAKGEAPDTQYF.

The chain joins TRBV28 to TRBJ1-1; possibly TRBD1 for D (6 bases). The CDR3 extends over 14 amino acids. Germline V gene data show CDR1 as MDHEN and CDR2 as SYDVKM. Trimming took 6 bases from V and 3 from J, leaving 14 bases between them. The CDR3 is CASRGGGSYTEAFF. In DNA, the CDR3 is TGTGCCAGCAGGGGGGGCGGTTCGTACACTGAAGCTTTCTTT. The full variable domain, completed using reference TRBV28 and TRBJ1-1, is DVKVTQSSRYLVKRTGEKVFLECVQDMDHENMFWYRQDPGLGLRLIYFSYDVKMKEKGDIPEGYSVSREKKERFSLILESASTNQTSMYLCASRGGGSYTEAFFGQGTRLTVV.

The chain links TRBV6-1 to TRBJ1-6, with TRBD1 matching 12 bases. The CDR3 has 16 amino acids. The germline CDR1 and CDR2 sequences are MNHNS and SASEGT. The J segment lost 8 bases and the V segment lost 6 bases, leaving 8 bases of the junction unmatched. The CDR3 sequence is CASSGTGGAMDSPLHF. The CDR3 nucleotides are TGTGCCAGCAGCGGGACAGGGGGCGCGATGGATTCACCCCTCCACTTT.

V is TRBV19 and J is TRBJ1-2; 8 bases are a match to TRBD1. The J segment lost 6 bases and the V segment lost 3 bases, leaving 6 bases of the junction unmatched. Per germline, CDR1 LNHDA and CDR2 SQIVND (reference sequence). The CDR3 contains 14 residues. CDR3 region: CASSINGQGHGYTF. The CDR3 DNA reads TGTGCCAGTAGTATCAACGGACAGGGCCATGGCTACACCTTC.

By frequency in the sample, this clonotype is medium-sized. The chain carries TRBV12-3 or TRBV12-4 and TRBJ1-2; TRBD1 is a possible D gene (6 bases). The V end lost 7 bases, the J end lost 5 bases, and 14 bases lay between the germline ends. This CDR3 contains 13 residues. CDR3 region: CASTPTGGYGYTF. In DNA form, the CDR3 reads TGTGCCAGCACGCCGACAGGCGGTTATGGCTACACCTTC.

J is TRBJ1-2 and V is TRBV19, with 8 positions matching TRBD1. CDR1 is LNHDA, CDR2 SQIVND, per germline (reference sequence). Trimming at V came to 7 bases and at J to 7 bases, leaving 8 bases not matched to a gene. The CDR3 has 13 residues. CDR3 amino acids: CASNHQGAVGYTF. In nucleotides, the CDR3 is TGTGCCAGTAATCATCAGGGGGCGGTTGGCTACACCTTC.

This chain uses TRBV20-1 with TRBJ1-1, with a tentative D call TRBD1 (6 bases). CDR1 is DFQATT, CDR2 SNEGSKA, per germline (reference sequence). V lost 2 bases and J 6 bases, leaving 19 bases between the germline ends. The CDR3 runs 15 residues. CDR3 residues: CSARSTRGGVAEAFF. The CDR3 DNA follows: TGCAGTGCTAGATCCACCAGGGGTGGGGTAGCTGAAGCTTTCTTT.

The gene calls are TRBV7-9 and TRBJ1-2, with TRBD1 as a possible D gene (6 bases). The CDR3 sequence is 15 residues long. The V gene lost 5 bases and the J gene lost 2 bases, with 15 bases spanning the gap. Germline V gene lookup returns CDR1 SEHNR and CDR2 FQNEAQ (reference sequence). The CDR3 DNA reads TGTGCCAGCAGCCCGGAGGACAGTCGAAACTATGGCTACACCTTC. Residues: CASSPEDSRNYGYTF.

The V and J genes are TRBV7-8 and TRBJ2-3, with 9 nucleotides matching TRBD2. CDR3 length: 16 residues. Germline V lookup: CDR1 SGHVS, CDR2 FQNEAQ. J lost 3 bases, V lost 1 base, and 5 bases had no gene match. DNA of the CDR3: TGTGCCAGCAGCTTAGTCAGCGGGGGGCAGACAGATACGCAGTATTTT. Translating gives CASSLVSGGQTDTQYF.

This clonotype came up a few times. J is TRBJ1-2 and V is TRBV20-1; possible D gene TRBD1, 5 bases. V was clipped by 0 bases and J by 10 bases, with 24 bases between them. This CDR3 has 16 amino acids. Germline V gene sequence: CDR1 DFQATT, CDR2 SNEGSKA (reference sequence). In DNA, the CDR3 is TGCAGTGCTAGAGATAGGCCCTCGGGAGGGGACCTTTCCTACACCTTC. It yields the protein CSARDRPSGGDLSYTF.

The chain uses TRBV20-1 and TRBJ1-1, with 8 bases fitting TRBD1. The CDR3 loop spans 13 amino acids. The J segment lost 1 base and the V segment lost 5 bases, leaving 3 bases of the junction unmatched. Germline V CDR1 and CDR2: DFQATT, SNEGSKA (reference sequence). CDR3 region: CSAGDRPNTEAFF. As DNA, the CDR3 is TGCAGTGCTGGGGACAGGCCGAACACTGAAGCTTTCTTT.

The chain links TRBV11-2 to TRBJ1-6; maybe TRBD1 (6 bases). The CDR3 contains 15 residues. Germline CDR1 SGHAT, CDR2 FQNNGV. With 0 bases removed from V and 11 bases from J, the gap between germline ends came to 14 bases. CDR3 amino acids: CASSLEGRGRTPLHF. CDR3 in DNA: TGTGCCAGCAGCTTAGAGGGCAGGGGTCGGACACCCCTCCACTTT.

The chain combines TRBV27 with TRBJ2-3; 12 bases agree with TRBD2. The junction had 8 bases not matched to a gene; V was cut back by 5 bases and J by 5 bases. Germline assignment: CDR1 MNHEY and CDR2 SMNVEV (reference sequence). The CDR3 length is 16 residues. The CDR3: CASSPYLAGGGDTQYF. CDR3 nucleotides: TGTGCCAGCAGTCCCTACCTAGCGGGGGGGGGAGATACGCAGTATTTT.

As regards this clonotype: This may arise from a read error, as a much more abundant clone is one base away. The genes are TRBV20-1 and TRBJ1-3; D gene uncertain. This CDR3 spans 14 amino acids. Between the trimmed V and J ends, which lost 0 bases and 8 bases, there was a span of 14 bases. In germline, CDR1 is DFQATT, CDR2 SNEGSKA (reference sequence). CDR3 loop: CSARETKEGDTIYF. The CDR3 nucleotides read TGCAGTGCTAGAGAGACAAAAGAAGGAGACACCATATATTTT.

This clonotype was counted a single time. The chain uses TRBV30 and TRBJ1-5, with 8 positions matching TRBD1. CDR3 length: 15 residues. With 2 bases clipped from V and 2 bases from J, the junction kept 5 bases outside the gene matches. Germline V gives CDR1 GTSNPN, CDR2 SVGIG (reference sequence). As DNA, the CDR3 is TGTGCCTGGAGTTCAGGACAGGGCGGCAATCAGCCCCAGCATTTT. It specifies CAWSSGQGGNQPQHF.

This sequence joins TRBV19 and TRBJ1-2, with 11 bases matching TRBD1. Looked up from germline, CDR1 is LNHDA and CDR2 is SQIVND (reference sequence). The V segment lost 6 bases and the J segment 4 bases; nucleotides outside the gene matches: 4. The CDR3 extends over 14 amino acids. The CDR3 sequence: CASRPGQGAYGYTF. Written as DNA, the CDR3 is TGTGCCAGTAGGCCTGGACAGGGGGCCTATGGCTACACCTTC. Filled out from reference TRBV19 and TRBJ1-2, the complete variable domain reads DGGITQSPKYLFRKEGQNVTLSCEQNLNHDAMYWYRQDPGQGLRLIYYSQIVNDFQKGDIAEGYSVSREKKESFPLTVTSAQKNPTAFYLCASRPGQGAYGYTFGSGTRLTVV.

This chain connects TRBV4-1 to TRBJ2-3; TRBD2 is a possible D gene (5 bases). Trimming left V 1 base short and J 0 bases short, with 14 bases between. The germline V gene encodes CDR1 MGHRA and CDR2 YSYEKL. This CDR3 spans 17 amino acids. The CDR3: CASSQGFSADSTDTQYF. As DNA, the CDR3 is TGCGCCAGCAGCCAAGGTTTCTCAGCGGACAGCACAGATACGCAGTATTTT.

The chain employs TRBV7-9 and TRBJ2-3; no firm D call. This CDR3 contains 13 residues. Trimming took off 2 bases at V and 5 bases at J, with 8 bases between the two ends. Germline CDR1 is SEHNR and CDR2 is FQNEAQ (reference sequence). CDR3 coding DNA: TGTGCCAGCAGCTTAAGTCCGGGAGATACGCAGTATTTT. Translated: CASSLSPGDTQYF.

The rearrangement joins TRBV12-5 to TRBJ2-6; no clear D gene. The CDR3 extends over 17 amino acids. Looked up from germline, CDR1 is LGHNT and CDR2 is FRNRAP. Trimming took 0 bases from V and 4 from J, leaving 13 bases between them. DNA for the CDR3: TGTGCTAGTGGTTTGGTACTGGGTGAAGCCGGGGCCAACGTCCTGACTTTC. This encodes CASGLVLGEAGANVLTF.